One and the same sample provided the 11 T cell receptor beta chains below, sequenced in a study of T cell repertoires in cytomegalovirus infection (dated by TCRdb to between 2018 and 2021). The antigens of these receptors remain unknown. The sample's treatment or condition label, decoded: in vitro stimulation with specific CMV peptide epitopes to enrich CMV-specific T cells. The reads were generated on an Illumina HiSeq 1500. Starting from the raw public reads, TCRdb applied fastp trimming at Q25, assembled clones with MiXCR and retained in-frame beta chains. CDR3 protein duplicates are merged, each entry listing the most common genes and DNA. The sample table lists about 830,000 distinct CDR3 sequences, approximately 30% of them with a count of one. Together, the top ten hold 9.5% to 15% of the sample. Sequencing was performed on cultured CD8+ T cells from PBMCs, taken from culture after CMV antigen stimulation. The receptors derive from a human donor in good health (CMV status not recorded). Some clones in this sample may be carry-over from other donors' samples.

This clonotype was picked up a small number of times. The V gene is TRBV6-6, the J gene TRBJ1-3, with TRBD1 matching 7 bases. This CDR3 is built from 16 residues. Germline values: CDR1 MNHNY, CDR2 SVGAGI (reference sequence). After removal of 0 bases from V and 3 bases from J, the junction contained 5 bases not matched to a gene. The CDR3 region is CASSYSKDRVGNTIYF. The CDR3 coding sequence is TGTGCCAGCAGTTACTCGAAAGACAGGGTTGGAAACACCATATATTTT.

This clonotype was observed once. The chain is built from TRBV9 and TRBJ2-7; 7 nucleotides agree with TRBD2. CDR3 length: 13 residues. Germline V gene sequence: CDR1 SGDLS, CDR2 YYNGEE. The V gene end was trimmed by 5 bases and the J gene end by 4 bases; junction bases not matched to a gene: 6. CDR3 nucleotide sequence: TGTGCCAGCAGTCACCCCGGGGGGTACGAGCAGTACTTC. It is translated as CASSHPGGYEQYF.

This clonotype occurred many times. The CDR3 DNA follows: TGTGCCAGCAGCGGACCCGGGACAGGTGGCCCCGCTAACTATGGCTACACCTTC. This encodes CASSGPGTGGPANYGYTF. V gene TRBV7-8 combines with J gene TRBJ1-2; 8 bases line up with TRBD1. V lost 5 bases and J lost 0; bases outside the gene matches: 14. This CDR3 is built from 18 residues. Per germline, CDR1 SGHVS and CDR2 FQNEAQ.

The chain is built from TRBV7-8 and TRBJ2-3; TRBD2 is a possible D gene (5 bases). The germline CDR1 and CDR2 sequences are SGHVS and FQNEAQ. The CDR3 extends over 17 amino acids. Trimming removed 0 bases from V and 1 base from J, with 14 bases in between. CDR3 nucleotide sequence: TGTGCCAGCAGCTTAGCGTACCGGGGTGTTGGCACAGATACGCAGTATTTT. Translating it yields CASSLAYRGVGTDTQYF.

V usage is TRBV11-2 and J usage is TRBJ1-2; D is undetermined. CDR3 length: 13 residues. Deletions cut 5 bases from V and 7 bases from J, with 14 bases between. Germline V gene sequence: CDR1 SGHAT, CDR2 FQNNGV. The CDR3 bases are TGTGCCAGCAGCACCTCGGGCGGTGGTGGCTACACCTTC. Residues: CASSTSGGGGYTF.

With respect to this clonotype: Compared with germline, one end of the junction differs, possibly owing to a read error. The V call is TRBV7-6, the J call TRBJ2-3; 15 bases agree with TRBD2. Germline CDR1 reads SGHVS; CDR2 reads FNYEAQ. The CDR3 spans 19 residues. The DNA for the CDR3 is TGTGCTAGCAGCTTACGGACTAGCGGGGGGGCCGGAGGCACAGATACGCAGTATTTT. Amino acids: CASSLRTSGGAGGTDTQYF. The full variable domain, with the rest looked up from reference TRBV7-6 and TRBJ2-3, is GAGVSQSPRYKVTKRGQDVALRCDPISGHVSLYWYRQALGQGPEFLTYFNYEAQQDKSGLPNDRFSAERPEGSISTLTIQRTEQRDSAMYRCASSLRTSGGAGGTDTQYFGPGTRLTVL.

This clonotype was counted ten times or more. V is TRBV6-1 and J is TRBJ2-7, with D perhaps TRBD1 (5 bases). This CDR3 has 12 residues. Trimming cost V 6 bases and J 1 base, with 7 bases left between them. Germline V gives CDR1 MNHNS, CDR2 SASEGT. The CDR3 sequence is CASRDSSYEQYF. The CDR3 DNA is TGTGCCAGCAGAGACAGTTCCTACGAGCAGTACTTC.

The genes are TRBV7-3 and TRBJ1-2; D is ambiguous. Trimming shortened V by 2 bases and J by 1 base, and 11 bases separated the two germline ends. This CDR3 is 15 amino acids long. The germline V gene has CDR1 SGHTA and CDR2 FQGTGA. As DNA, the CDR3 is TGTGCCAGCAGCTTAGGGCCGGTGATTAACTATGGCTACACCTTC. Encoded protein: CASSLGPVINYGYTF.

This clonotype was counted a few times. The chain combines TRBV27 with TRBJ2-3, with D tentatively TRBD1 or TRBD2 (6 bases each). The V and J ends lost 2 bases and 0 bases respectively, with 15 bases between them. CDR3 length equals 17 residues. Germline V gene data show CDR1 as MNHEY and CDR2 as SMNVEV (reference sequence). CDR3 coding DNA: TGTGCCAGCAGTTTAGACGGGGGCGACCCTAGCACAGATACGCAGTATTTT. Its protein is CASSLDGGDPSTDTQYF.

This rearrangement joins TRBV11-3 to TRBJ2-1; a weak D match, TRBD2 (7 bases). V was pared by 5 bases and J by 15 bases, with 17 bases between. Germline lookup yields CDR1 SGHNT and CDR2 YENEEA. The CDR3 length is 12 residues. The CDR3 here is CASSLQGGDVFF. The CDR3 region has the DNA TGTGCCAGCAGCCTACAGGGAGGGGATGTGTTCTTC.

This chain uses TRBV19 with TRBJ1-1; 7 bases map to TRBD1. Trimming took 6 bases from V and 4 from J; bases not matched to a gene: 5. The CDR3 has 13 amino acids. Germline V lookup: CDR1 LNHDA, CDR2 SQIVND (reference sequence). The CDR3 nucleotides read TGTGCCAGTAGACAGGGGTTTATCACTGAAGCTTTCTTT. This translates into CASRQGFITEAFF.